This paragraph reports one T cell receptor beta chain. This entry belongs to a study of blood T cell repertoires in COVID-19. This CDR3 comprises 12 residues. Germline CDR1 and CDR2: LGHDT and YNNKEL (reference sequence). Trimming stripped 6 bases from V and 0 bases from J, with 5 bases between. Profiling relied on immunoSEQ multiplex PCR, and the TCRdb table lists in-frame clones only, not all of them. The data hold about 150,000 clones, with 70% to 80% observed a single time. The source material was peripheral blood. The genes are TRBV3-1 (or the pseudogene TRBV3-2) and TRBJ1-1, with unresolved D. The origin of this receptor is a woman in her seventies with COVID-19, enrolled during active disease. CDR3: CASRALNTEAFF. Written as DNA, the CDR3 is TGTGCCAGCAGGGCCCTGAACACTGAAGCTTTCTTT.